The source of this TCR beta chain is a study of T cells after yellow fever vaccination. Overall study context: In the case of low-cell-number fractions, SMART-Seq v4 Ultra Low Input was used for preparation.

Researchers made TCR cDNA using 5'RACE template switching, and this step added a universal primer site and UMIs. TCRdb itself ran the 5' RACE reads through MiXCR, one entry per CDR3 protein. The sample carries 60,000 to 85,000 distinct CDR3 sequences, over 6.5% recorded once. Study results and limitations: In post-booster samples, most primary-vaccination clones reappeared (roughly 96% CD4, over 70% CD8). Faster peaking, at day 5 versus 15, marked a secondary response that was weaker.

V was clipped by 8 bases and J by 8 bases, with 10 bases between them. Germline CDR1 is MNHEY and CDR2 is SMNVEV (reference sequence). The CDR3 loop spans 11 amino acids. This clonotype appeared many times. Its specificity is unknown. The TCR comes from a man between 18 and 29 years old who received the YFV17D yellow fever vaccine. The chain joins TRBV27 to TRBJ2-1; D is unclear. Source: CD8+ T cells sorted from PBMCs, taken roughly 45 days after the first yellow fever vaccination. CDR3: CASHIGHEQFF. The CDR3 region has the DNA TGTGCCAGCCATATTGGCCATGAGCAGTTCTTC.